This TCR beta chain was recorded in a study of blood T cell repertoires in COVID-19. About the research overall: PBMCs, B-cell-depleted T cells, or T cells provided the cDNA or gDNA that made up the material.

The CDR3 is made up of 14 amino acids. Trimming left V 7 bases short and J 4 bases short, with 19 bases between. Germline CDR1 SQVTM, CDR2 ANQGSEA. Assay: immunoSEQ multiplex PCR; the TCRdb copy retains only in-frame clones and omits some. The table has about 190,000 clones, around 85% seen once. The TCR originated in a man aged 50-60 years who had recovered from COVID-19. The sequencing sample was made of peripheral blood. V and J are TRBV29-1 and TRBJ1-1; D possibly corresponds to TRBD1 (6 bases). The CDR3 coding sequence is TGCAGCGCTGTCCCGGGACAATCTACCACTGAAGCTTTCTTT. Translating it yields CSAVPGQSTTEAFF.